The 28 T cell receptor beta chains given below trace back to one sample, sequenced in a study of post-analysis software for immune sequencing data. Study-wide results and caveats: Five or six TRBV segments were significantly more frequent in patients than in controls. TRBV5-6, TRBV5-1 and TRBV20-1 were among these segments.

The antigens of these receptors remain unknown. TCR beta cDNA libraries had unique molecular identifiers. TCRdb re-called the PCR reads through MiXCR, storing one row per CDR3 protein. The repertoire holds 800,000 to 950,000 distinct CDR3 sequences, with roughly 58% as singletons. The source material was blood. Receptors were obtained from a girl aged 10-17 years with multiple sclerosis.

V gene TRBV27 combines with J gene TRBJ2-7; the match to TRBD2 covers 10 bases. Judging by the DNA end, TRBJ2-5 fits better; the J call may be wrong. Germline values: CDR1 MNHEY, CDR2 SMNVEV (reference sequence). The CDR3 is 13 amino acids. The CDR3 DNA follows: TGTGCCAGCACCGGACTAGCGGAAGGGACCCAGTACTTC. This translates into CASTGLAEGTQYF.

This clonotype was counted between two and nine times. This chain connects TRBV12-3 or TRBV12-4 to TRBJ2-1; 9 bases match TRBD1. The CDR3 has 15 residues. V shed 5 bases and J 5 bases; nucleotides not matched to a gene: 7. The CDR3 sequence: CASSRDRVGNNEQFF. The CDR3 DNA sequence: TGTGCCAGCAGTAGGGACAGGGTGGGGAACAATGAGCAGTTCTTC.

The J gene is TRBJ1-2, the V gene TRBV4-1; D gene uncertain. Trimming took 0 bases from V and 0 from J, leaving 8 bases between them. Germline V CDR1 and CDR2: MGHRA, YSYEKL. This CDR3 region has 15 residues. CDR3 DNA sequence: TGCGCCAGCAGCCAAGAGGTTGTATCTAACTATGGCTACACCTTC. It translates to CASSQEVVSNYGYTF.

This clonotype was counted a few times. A read error is possible here, since a much larger clone lies one base away. This chain uses TRBV6-2 or TRBV6-3 with TRBJ1-2, with D perhaps TRBD1 (5 bases). The V and J ends lost 6 bases and 0 bases respectively, with 11 bases between them. The length of the CDR3 is 14 residues. Germline V gene data show CDR1 as MNHEY and CDR2 as SVGEGT. The CDR3 nucleotides read TGTGCCAGCAGCGATCCAGGGTCTAACTATGGCTACACCTTC. Amino acid sequence: CASSDPGSNYGYTF.

This chain links TRBV29-1 with TRBJ1-1, with D uncertain. The V end was cut by 3 bases, the J end by 1 base, with 15 bases between. This CDR3 region has 15 residues. Germline V gives CDR1 SQVTM, CDR2 ANQGSEA. The CDR3 sequence: CSVELVVRRNTEAFF. The CDR3 DNA follows: TGCAGCGTTGAGTTAGTAGTAAGAAGGAACACTGAAGCTTTCTTT.

The chain couples TRBV20-1 to TRBJ2-5; 8 nucleotides line up with TRBD2. This CDR3 has 15 residues. V trimming: 2 bases; J trimming: 11 bases; junction bases outside the gene matches: 16. Germline loops: CDR1 DFQATT, CDR2 SNEGSKA (reference sequence). The CDR3 DNA reads TGCAGTGCTAGACACCCGGGACTAGACCATAATGAGCAGTACTTC. Translation: CSARHPGLDHNEQYF.

V usage is TRBV12-3 or TRBV12-4 and J usage is TRBJ2-1, with a tentative D call TRBD1 (5 bases). This CDR3 contains 14 residues. V lost 2 bases, J lost 8 bases, and 13 bases lay in between. CDR3 sequence (DNA): TGTGCCAGCAGTTTATCGACAGAACGGGATGAGCAGTTCTTC. Amino acids: CASSLSTERDEQFF.

This chain joins TRBV5-8 and TRBJ1-2; D not resolved. CDR1 is SGHTS, CDR2 YDEGEE, per germline. V was pared by 4 bases and J by 8 bases, with 21 bases between. The length of the CDR3 is 15 residues. The CDR3 coding sequence is TGTGCCAGCAGCGCCCGGATGGCATCGGATTGGGGCTACACCTTC. Translating gives CASSARMASDWGYTF.

The chain has TRBV12-3 or TRBV12-4 and TRBJ2-5, with D perhaps matching TRBD1 (5 bases). Trimming shortened V by 5 bases and J by 3 bases, and 13 bases separated the two germline ends. The CDR3 is 14 amino acids. CDR3 loop: CASSKRQWEETQYF. In DNA, the CDR3 is TGTGCCAGCAGTAAGCGACAGTGGGAAGAGACCCAGTACTTC.

This clonotype was counted a few times. CDR3 sequence (DNA): TGTGCCACTACGGTGCACGTGAGGGACACTGAAGCTTTCTTT. As protein: CATTVHVRDTEAFF. The chain is built from TRBV15 and TRBJ1-1; D is unresolved. This CDR3 region has 14 residues. Deletions cut 9 bases from V and 3 bases from J, with 17 bases between. CDR1 is LNHNV and CDR2 is YYDKDF in the germline V gene (reference sequence). The whole variable domain, remainder taken from reference TRBV15 and TRBJ1-1, is DAMVIQNPRYQVTQFGKPVTLSCSQTLNHNVMYWYQQKSSQAPKLLFHYYDKDFNNEADTPDNFQSRRPNTSFCFLDIRSPGLGDTAMYLCATTVHVRDTEAFFGQGTRLTVV.

The chain carries TRBV6-2 or TRBV6-3 and TRBJ1-5, with 9 bases aligning to TRBD1. The germline gives CDR1 MNHEY, CDR2 SVGEGT. The CDR3 extends over 19 amino acids. V lost 0 bases and J lost 0; bases outside the gene matches: 9. The CDR3 DNA sequence: TGTGCCAGCAGTTACTCGAAAGGACAGGGGCAACATAGCAATCAGCCCCAGCATTTT. Its protein product is CASSYSKGQGQHSNQPQHF.

This sequence joins TRBV29-1 and TRBJ2-1, with D possibly being TRBD1 (5 bases). The germline CDR1 and CDR2 sequences are SQVTM and ANQGSEA. V lost 0 bases and J lost 2, with 5 bases in between. CDR3 length equals 13 residues. CDR3 sequence: CSVEEDTYNEQFF. The CDR3, as DNA: TGCAGCGTTGAAGAGGACACCTACAATGAGCAGTTCTTC.

The chain recombines TRBV6-1 with TRBJ2-3; 11 bases line up with TRBD1. The CDR3 spans 13 residues. The V gene end was trimmed by 10 bases and the J gene end by 5 bases; junction bases not matched to a gene: 5. CDR1 is MNHNS, CDR2 SASEGT, per germline. CDR3: CATRTGGIDTQYF. CDR3 DNA: TGTGCCACCCGGACAGGGGGCATAGATACGCAGTATTTT.

The chain has TRBV20-1 and TRBJ1-2, with D possibly matching TRBD1 (5 bases). The CDR3 contains 13 residues. Germline-derived CDR1 and CDR2 are DFQATT and SNEGSKA (reference sequence). V dropped 1 base and J dropped 7 bases, with 13 bases sitting between them. The CDR3 loop is CSARGPGSSGYTF. The CDR3 DNA follows: TGCAGTGCTAGAGGTCCAGGGAGCAGTGGCTACACCTTC.

The chain is built from TRBV5-1 and TRBJ2-4; tentatively, D is TRBD2 (5 bases). Judging by the DNA end, TRBJ2-7 fits better; the J call may be wrong. Germline values: CDR1 SGHRS, CDR2 YFSETQ. The CDR3 consists of 13 residues. DNA of the CDR3: TGCGCCAGCAGCTTGGAGGCGGCGGGCGAGCAGTACTTC. This gives the protein CASSLEAAGEQYF.

The rearrangement uses TRBV20-1 and TRBJ1-3; D remains unclear. The germline CDR1 and CDR2 sequences are DFQATT and SNEGSKA (reference sequence). Deletions cut 3 bases from V and 0 bases from J, with 12 bases between. This CDR3 has 15 amino acids. CDR3 nucleotide sequence: TGCAGTGCTAGGTTAAGGTCTCCCTCTGGAAACACCATATATTTT. Encoded protein: CSARLRSPSGNTIYF.

The chain combines TRBV20-1 with TRBJ2-5; 15 nucleotides align to TRBD2. Matching the DNA end better, TRBJ2-1 makes the J call doubtful. The germline gives CDR1 DFQATT, CDR2 SNEGSKA (reference sequence). CDR3 size: 15 residues. The CDR3 region is CSAGLAGGLADEQFF. The DNA of the CDR3 is TGCAGTGCTGGACTAGCGGGGGGGCTGGCTGACGAGCAGTTCTTC.

This rearrangement joins TRBV6-1 to TRBJ1-2; maybe TRBD1 (6 bases). The V gene lost 4 bases and the J gene lost 6 bases, with 15 bases spanning the gap. CDR3 size: 14 residues. Germline V gives CDR1 MNHNS, CDR2 SASEGT. CDR3 DNA: TGTGCCAGCAGTGGACTACAGGGTTCCAATGGCTACACCTTC. Amino acids: CASSGLQGSNGYTF.

A few counts support this clonotype. The V and J genes are TRBV5-1 and TRBJ1-2, with 7 bases that match TRBD1. Germline V gives CDR1 SGHRS, CDR2 YFSETQ. Germline trimming cut 7 bases from V and 5 bases from J; bases unmatched to any gene: 17. This CDR3 comprises 16 residues. CDR3 protein: CASQLRTGDVGYGYTF. CDR3 nucleotides: TGCGCCAGCCAGCTAAGAACAGGGGACGTGGGTTATGGCTACACCTTC.

The gene calls are TRBV3-1 and TRBJ1-2, with no clear D. The germline V gene has CDR1 LGHDT and CDR2 YNNKEL (reference sequence). The CDR3 extends over 17 amino acids. Trimming shortened V by 2 bases and J by 3 bases, and 19 bases separated the two germline ends. In nucleotides, the CDR3 is TGTGCCAGCAGCCAAAAAGGGTGGGAATCGAGGTACTATGGCTACACCTTC. It codes for CASSQKGWESRYYGYTF.

The chain uses TRBV10-3 and TRBJ1-2; 10 bases map to TRBD1. Germline assignment: CDR1 ENHRY and CDR2 SYGVKD. J was trimmed by 2 bases and V by 6 bases; bases with no gene match: 3. This CDR3 has 14 amino acids. CDR3 sequence reads: CAISPGQGNYGYTF. The CDR3 region has the DNA TGTGCCATCAGCCCGGGACAGGGGAACTATGGCTACACCTTC.

The V and J genes are TRBV29-1 and TRBJ2-7, with D hard to call. The germline V gene has CDR1 SQVTM and CDR2 ANQGSEA. The CDR3 consists of 12 residues. V lost 4 bases and J lost 5, with 12 bases in between. CDR3 loop: CSVGLDRDEQYF. The CDR3 coding sequence is TGCAGCGTTGGCTTGGACCGGGACGAGCAGTACTTC.

This sequence joins TRBV10-3 and TRBJ1-1, with D tentatively TRBD1 (5 bases). Germline CDR1 ENHRY, CDR2 SYGVKD. With 9 bases removed from V and 4 bases from J, the gap between germline ends came to 18 bases. The CDR3 runs 14 residues. The CDR3 reads CAMKGAFTSTEAFF. CDR3 DNA sequence: TGTGCCATGAAAGGGGCCTTCACGAGCACTGAAGCTTTCTTT.

The chain employs TRBV29-1 and TRBJ2-7; 8 bases map to TRBD2. V was clipped by 4 bases and J by 4 bases; unmatched bases: 9. In germline, CDR1 is SQVTM, CDR2 ANQGSEA. This CDR3 has 14 amino acids. CDR3 sequence reads: CSVVVSGALYEQYV. The CDR3 DNA sequence: TGCAGCGTTGTAGTTAGCGGGGCCCTTTACGAGCAGTACGTC.

The CDR3 DNA sequence: TGTGCCATCAGTGAGTCGATCAGCACAGATACGCAGTATTTT. Its protein is CAISESISTDTQYF. The chain is built from TRBV10-3 and TRBJ2-3; no clear D. The CDR3 loop spans 14 amino acids. Germline CDR1 ENHRY, CDR2 SYGVKD. Trimming took off 0 bases at V and 0 bases at J, with 4 bases between the two ends.

V is TRBV29-1 and J is TRBJ2-5; a weak D match, TRBD2 (5 bases). CDR3 length: 14 amino acids. V lost 2 bases to trimming and J lost 11 bases, with 21 bases between them. Germline V gene sequence: CDR1 SQVTM, CDR2 ANQGSEA. CDR3 protein: CSVEYAFGVEEQYF. In DNA form, the CDR3 reads TGCAGCGTTGAATATGCTTTCGGGGTCGAAGAGCAGTACTTC.

J is TRBJ2-1 and V is TRBV18, with 10 bases aligning to TRBD2. With 6 bases clipped from V and 9 bases from J, the junction kept 5 bases outside the gene matches. Germline V gene data show CDR1 as KGHSH and CDR2 as LQKENI. This CDR3 spans 13 amino acids. The CDR3 spells CASSPSGSGEQFF. CDR3 bases: TGTGCCAGCTCGCCTAGCGGGAGCGGTGAGCAGTTCTTC. The full variable domain, rest sourced from reference TRBV18 and TRBJ2-1, is NAGVMQNPRHLVRRRGQEARLRCSPMKGHSHVYWYRQLPEEGLKFMVYLQKENIIDESGMPKERFSAEFPKEGPSILRIQQVVRGDSAAYFCASSPSGSGEQFFGPGTRLTVL.

The chain carries TRBV12-3 or TRBV12-4 and TRBJ2-7, with no clear D. The CDR3 is 16 residues long. V was clipped by 2 bases and J by 3 bases, with 17 bases between them. The CDR3 reads CASSLMSGIRSYEQYF. CDR3 in DNA: TGTGCCAGCAGTTTAATGTCGGGCATTCGGAGCTACGAGCAGTACTTC.